What follows describes a single T cell receptor beta chain. Its specificity is not known. The record originates from a study of T and B cells in COVID-19 patients. Study findings and constraints: At recovery TRB diversity and richness exceeded healthy donors, after highly clonal active COVID-19 repertoires.

Trimming removed 3 bases from V and 7 bases from J, with 6 bases in between. CDR1 is LGHNA, CDR2 YSLEER, per germline. The CDR3 covers 11 residues. TRB rearrangements were amplified by multiplex PCR with BIOMED2 TRB-A/B primers. TCRdb analysed the multiplex PCR reads with MiXCR anew, one entry per CDR3 protein. The sample holds fewer than 8,500 distinct CDR3 sequences; around 29% are singletons and the top ten take approximately 20%. TRB was amplified from about 250-500 ng of blood genomic DNA. The sample consisted of blood. The V gene is TRBV4-3, the J gene TRBJ1-1; D ambiguous. This receptor was identified in a human donor with active COVID-19. The CDR3 protein is CASSQFGEAFF. The CDR3 region has the DNA TGCGCCAGCAGCCAGTTTGGTGAAGCTTTCTTT.